The 25 T cell receptor beta chains below come from one sample, sequenced in a study of T cells expressing NK-cell markers. For each CDR3 protein, TCRdb gives one entry from its re-call of the 5' RACE reads, without DNA. The repertoire table contains roughly 430,000 distinct CDR3 sequences. The sample taken for sequencing was blood T cells: a sorted CD56 or NKG2C T cell subset, CD4+ or CD8+ T cells, or bulk PBMC T cells (not recorded which). The receptors derive from a woman aged 18 to 75 in good health.

The CDR3 loop is CASSQPGVDQPQHF. The chain carries TRBV4-2 and TRBJ1-5; TCRdb's D call, TRBD1, is unchecked because there is no DNA. Germline assignment: CDR1 LGHNA and CDR2 YNFKEQ. CDR3 size: 14 residues.

The rearrangement joins TRBV5-6 to TRBJ2-5. Germline-derived CDR1 and CDR2 are SGHDT and YYEEEE. CDR3 size: 12 residues. CDR3 amino acids: CASSMGGETQYF.

The chain recombines TRBV20-1 with TRBJ1-3; TCRdb picks TRBD1, but there is no DNA to check that call. The CDR3 is 16 residues long. CDR1 and CDR2 (germline): DFQATT, SNEGSKA (reference sequence). The CDR3 loop is CSARAGTGGAGNTIYF.

This chain uses TRBV18 with TRBJ2-2; the TRBD1 assignment by TCRdb is unverifiable without DNA. CDR3 size: 19 residues. Germline loops: CDR1 KGHSH, CDR2 LQKENI. CDR3: CASSPSRQGASRRSGELFF.

The V and J genes are TRBV5-1 and TRBJ2-3; TCRdb lists TRBD1, though no DNA is available to test this call. Germline CDR1 reads SGHRS; CDR2 reads YFSETQ. The CDR3 has 15 amino acids. The CDR3 region is CASNNRGRPDDTQYF.

The chain combines TRBV6-4 with TRBJ2-5; TCRdb picks TRBD1, but there is no DNA to check that call. From germline, CDR1 is MRHNA and CDR2 SNTAGT. CDR3 size: 13 residues. The CDR3 loop is CASSATAQETQYF.

The genes are TRBV7-2 and TRBJ1-1; TCRdb names TRBD1, which stays unverified in the absence of DNA. The CDR3 covers 15 residues. The germline V gene encodes CDR1 SGHTA and CDR2 FQGNSA. CDR3 residues: CASSSEGHTNTEAFF. Supplemented by reference TRBV7-2 and TRBJ1-1, the full variable domain reads GAGVSQSPSNKVTEKGKDVELRCDPISGHTALYWYRQSLGQGLEFLIYFQGNSAPDKSGLPSDRFSAERTGGSVSTLTIQRTQQEDSAVYLCASSSEGHTNTEAFFGQGTRLTVV.

The CDR3 loop reads CASSETVYTQYF. The V call is TRBV19, the J call TRBJ2-3; absent DNA, TCRdb's TRBD1 call cannot be checked. The germline V gene has CDR1 LNHDA and CDR2 SQIVND (reference sequence). The CDR3 has 12 amino acids.

The chain is built from TRBV20-1 and TRBJ2-7; the TCRdb call, TRBD2, lacks DNA for checking. Germline V lookup: CDR1 DFQATT, CDR2 SNEGSKA (reference sequence). The CDR3 is 17 residues long. The CDR3 protein is CSASLLGGTSGLYEQYF.

The rearrangement uses TRBV13 and TRBJ1-2. The length of the CDR3 is 15 residues. Germline CDR1 is PRHDT and CDR2 is FYEKMQ (reference sequence). The CDR3 sequence: CASSFGGRTNYGYTF. The whole variable domain, filled in from reference TRBV13 and TRBJ1-2, reads AAGVIQSPRHLIKEKRETATLKCYPIPRHDTVYWYQQGPGQDPQFLISFYEKMQSDKGSIPDRFSAQQFSDYHSELNMSSLELGDSALYFCASSFGGRTNYGYTFGSGTRLTVV.

The V gene is TRBV12-3 or TRBV12-4, the J gene TRBJ1-1. The CDR3 extends over 15 amino acids. This CDR3 reads CASKAQMNLNTEAFF.

V is TRBV30 and J is TRBJ2-2; lacking DNA, the TRBD1 call made by TCRdb goes unchecked. This CDR3 spans 15 amino acids. Germline values: CDR1 GTSNPN, CDR2 SVGIG (reference sequence). The CDR3 sequence: CAWSSTGFKGGELFF.

This chain connects TRBV20-1 to TRBJ2-1; TCRdb names TRBD2, which stays unverified in the absence of DNA. Germline V lookup: CDR1 DFQATT, CDR2 SNEGSKA (reference sequence). The CDR3 spans 15 residues. CDR3 protein: CSARSWTSVDNEQFF.

V usage is TRBV3-1 and J usage is TRBJ1-1; the TCRdb D gene call, TRBD1, has no DNA to confirm it. CDR1 is LGHDT and CDR2 is YNNKEL in the germline V gene (reference sequence). This CDR3 has 16 amino acids. CDR3 in amino acids: CASSQDGGGPSTEAFF.

The chain's CDR3 is CASTKQGMETQYF. The chain joins TRBV5-1 to TRBJ2-5; there is no DNA to check the TCRdb D call of TRBD1. CDR3 size: 13 residues. Germline V gives CDR1 SGHRS, CDR2 YFSETQ.

The chain links TRBV12-3 or TRBV12-4 to TRBJ1-5; without DNA, the TCRdb call of TRBD1 cannot be checked. The CDR3 consists of 14 residues. The CDR3 sequence is CASRWTREGQPQHF.

The chain combines TRBV20-1 with TRBJ1-5; TCRdb gives TRBD1 as the D gene, but with no DNA this cannot be confirmed. Germline V gene lookup returns CDR1 DFQATT and CDR2 SNEGSKA (reference sequence). The CDR3 is 13 amino acids. This CDR3 reads CSARERGDQPQHF.

The chain links TRBV28 to TRBJ2-2; without DNA, the TCRdb call of TRBD1 cannot be checked. The CDR3 runs to 15 residues. Germline CDR1 reads MDHEN; CDR2 reads SYDVKM. The CDR3 region is CASSWRQGRSGELFF.

The CDR3 sequence: CASSPRGATSGNTIYF. This chain connects TRBV7-2 to TRBJ1-3. The germline V gene has CDR1 SGHTA and CDR2 FQGNSA. This CDR3 spans 16 amino acids.

The CDR3 is CSVEVGFYEQYF. V usage is TRBV29-1 and J usage is TRBJ2-7. The CDR3 contains 12 residues. The germline V gene has CDR1 SQVTM and CDR2 ANQGSEA.

V usage is TRBV6-1 and J usage is TRBJ2-7; TCRdb's D call of TRBD1 is untestable without DNA. This CDR3 has 15 residues. CDR1 MNHNS and CDR2 SASEGT come from the germline V gene. CDR3: CASSEARGAGWEQYF.

V usage is TRBV20-1 and J usage is TRBJ2-7; there is no DNA to check the TCRdb D call of TRBD1. The CDR3 is 14 residues long. Germline CDR1 DFQATT, CDR2 SNEGSKA (reference sequence). The CDR3 here is CSAMTGWGIYEQYF.

V gene TRBV11-2 combines with J gene TRBJ2-1; TCRdb's D call, TRBD2, is unchecked because there is no DNA. This CDR3 is 18 amino acids long. Germline V gene sequence: CDR1 SGHAT, CDR2 FQNNGV. CDR3 in amino acids: CASSFPGLAGDSYNEQFF.

The chain has TRBV5-5 and TRBJ2-3; TCRdb indicates TRBD1, and absent DNA this call remains unverified. Germline loops: CDR1 SGHKS, CDR2 YYEKEE (reference sequence). The CDR3 is made up of 15 amino acids. This CDR3 is CASSPFGGSTDTQYF.

The J gene is TRBJ2-4, the V gene TRBV10-1. The CDR3 totals 17 residues. Germline loops: CDR1 WNHNN, CDR2 SYGVQD (reference sequence). CDR3 amino acids: CASSEEPLNLAKNIQYF.